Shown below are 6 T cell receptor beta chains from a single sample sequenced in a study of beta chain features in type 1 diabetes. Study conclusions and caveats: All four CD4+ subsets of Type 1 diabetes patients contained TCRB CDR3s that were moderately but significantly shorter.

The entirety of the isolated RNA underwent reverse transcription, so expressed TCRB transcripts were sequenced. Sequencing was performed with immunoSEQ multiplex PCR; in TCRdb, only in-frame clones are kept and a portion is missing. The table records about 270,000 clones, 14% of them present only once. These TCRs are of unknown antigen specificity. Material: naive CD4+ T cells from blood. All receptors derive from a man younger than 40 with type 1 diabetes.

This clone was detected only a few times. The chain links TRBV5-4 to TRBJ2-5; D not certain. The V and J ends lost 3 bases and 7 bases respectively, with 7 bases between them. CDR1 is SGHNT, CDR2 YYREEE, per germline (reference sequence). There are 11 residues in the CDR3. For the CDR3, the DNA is TGTGCCAGCAGCTCGACTGGGACCCAGTACTTC. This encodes CASSSTGTQYF.

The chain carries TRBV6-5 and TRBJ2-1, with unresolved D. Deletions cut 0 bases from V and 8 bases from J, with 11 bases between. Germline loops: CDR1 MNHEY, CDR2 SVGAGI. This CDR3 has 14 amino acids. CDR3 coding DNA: TGTGCCAGCAGTTACTCGAGCCCCGTCTATGAGCAGTTCTTC. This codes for CASSYSSPVYEQFF.

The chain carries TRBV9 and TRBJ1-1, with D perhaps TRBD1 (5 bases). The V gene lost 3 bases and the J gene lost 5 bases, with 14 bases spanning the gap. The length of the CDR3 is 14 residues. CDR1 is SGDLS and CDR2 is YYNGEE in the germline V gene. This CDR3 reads CASSGGWGETEAFF. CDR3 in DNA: TGTGCCAGCAGCGGAGGGTGGGGGGAAACTGAAGCTTTCTTT.

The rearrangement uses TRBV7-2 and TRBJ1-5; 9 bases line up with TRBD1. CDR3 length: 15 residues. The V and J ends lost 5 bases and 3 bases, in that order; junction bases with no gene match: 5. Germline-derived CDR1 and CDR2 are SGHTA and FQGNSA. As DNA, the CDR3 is TGTGCCAGCAGCACCGGGACAGGGCACAATCAGCCCCAGCATTTT. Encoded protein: CASSTGTGHNQPQHF.

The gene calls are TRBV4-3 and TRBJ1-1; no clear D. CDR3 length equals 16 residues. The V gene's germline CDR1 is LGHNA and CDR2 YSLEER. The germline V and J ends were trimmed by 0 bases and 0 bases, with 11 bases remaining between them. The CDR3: CASSQESTRMNTEAFF. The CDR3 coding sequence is TGCGCCAGCAGCCAAGAAAGTACTAGGATGAACACTGAAGCTTTCTTT.

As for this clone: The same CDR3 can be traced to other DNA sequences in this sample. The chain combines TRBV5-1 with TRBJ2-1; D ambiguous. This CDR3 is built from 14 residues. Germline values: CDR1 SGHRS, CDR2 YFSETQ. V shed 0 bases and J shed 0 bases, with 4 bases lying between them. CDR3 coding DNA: TGCGCCAGCAGCTTGGCGGGCTCCTACAATGAGCAGTTCTTC. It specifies CASSLAGSYNEQFF.